These 20 T cell receptor beta chains were sequenced from one sample in a study of shared clonotypes between healthy human individuals. Measured with immunoSEQ multiplex PCR; TCRdb has only the in-frame clones, and not every one. Counted here are fewer than 350,000 clones, around 90% occurring once; the ten biggest clones make up around 15%. The sample taken for sequencing was memory CD8+ T cells sorted from blood. Subset here: CD45RO+ cells pooled with CCR7-negative TemRA cells. The source of these receptors is a man between 18 and 29 years old in good health.

Only one count was recorded for this clone. The CDR3 is CTSSLPTRLANGTQYF. The CDR3 nucleotides read TGCACCAGCAGCCTCCCAACCCGACTAGCGAACGGGACCCAGTACTTC. The chain combines TRBV1 with TRBJ2-5; the tabulated D call, TRBD2, remains unverified against the DNA. TRBV1 is deemed a pseudogene. This CDR3 region has 16 residues.

The chain uses TRBV6-6 and TRBJ2-3; the match to TRBD2 covers 12 bases. The CDR3 is 14 residues long. Per the germline V gene, CDR1 is MNHNY and CDR2 is SVGAGI (reference sequence). V shed 6 bases, J shed 6 bases, and the junction held 4 bases outside the gene matches. The CDR3 nucleotides read TGTGCCAGCAGCATCACTAGCGGGGGGGATACGCAGTATTTT. Its translation: CASSITSGGDTQYF.

This sequence joins TRBV5-6 and TRBJ2-7; the D call may be TRBD1 or TRBD2 (6 bases each). Trimming removed 1 base from V and 11 bases from J, with 16 bases in between. The CDR3 runs 13 residues. The germline V gene has CDR1 SGHDT and CDR2 YYEEEE. CDR3: CASSLQEGEMEYF. The CDR3 DNA sequence: TGTGCCAGCAGCTTGCAGGAGGGGGAGATGGAGTACTTC.

The V and J genes are TRBV28 and TRBJ2-1, with TRBD1 matching over 7 bases. Germline V gene lookup returns CDR1 MDHEN and CDR2 SYDVKM. With 7 bases clipped from V and 0 bases from J, the junction kept 9 bases outside the gene matches. The length of the CDR3 is 16 residues. The CDR3 is CASNLGQGDSYNEQFF. The CDR3 nucleotides are TGTGCCAGCAACCTCGGGCAGGGGGACTCCTACAATGAGCAGTTCTTC.

This clone was seen more than once but under ten times. The rearrangement joins TRBV5-6 to TRBJ2-7; TRBD2 might be the D (6 bases). The CDR3 spans 16 residues. V lost 6 bases, J lost 0 bases, and 19 bases lay in between. Germline CDR1 SGHDT, CDR2 YYEEEE. CDR3 amino acids: CASTALADGGSYEQYF. In DNA, the CDR3 is TGTGCCAGCACCGCCTTAGCGGACGGAGGCTCCTACGAGCAGTACTTC.

The V call is TRBV28, the J call TRBJ2-2, with D unclear. Germline V gene lookup returns CDR1 MDHEN and CDR2 SYDVKM. Deletions cut 2 bases from V and 0 bases from J, with 7 bases between. The CDR3 extends over 15 amino acids. The CDR3 DNA sequence: TGTGCCAGCAGTTTAGCCAGCGCGAACACCGGGGAGCTGTTTTTT. Protein sequence: CASSLASANTGELFF.

This chain connects TRBV10-3 to TRBJ2-1; no definite D call. The CDR3 is made up of 16 amino acids. The V and J ends lost 2 bases and 7 bases respectively, with 18 bases between them. Germline V gene lookup returns CDR1 ENHRY and CDR2 SYGVKD. The CDR3 reads CAISEMPPRPGNEQFF. In nucleotides, the CDR3 is TGTGCCATCAGTGAGATGCCGCCGCGTCCCGGTAATGAGCAGTTCTTC.

The rearrangement links TRBV29-1 to TRBJ1-3, with no clear D. The CDR3 has 16 amino acids. The V gene lost 0 bases and the J gene lost 0 bases, with 12 bases spanning the gap. Germline V gene sequence: CDR1 SQVTM, CDR2 ANQGSEA. The DNA of the CDR3 is TGCAGCGTTGAAGATGAAGTAACGGGCTCTGGAAACACCATATATTTT. Encoded protein: CSVEDEVTGSGNTIYF.

The J gene is TRBJ1-1, the V gene TRBV5-6, with no clear D. The germline V gene encodes CDR1 SGHDT and CDR2 YYEEEE. This CDR3 comprises 14 residues. With 3 bases removed from V and 2 bases from J, the gap between germline ends came to 11 bases. CDR3 sequence (DNA): TGTGCCAGCAGCTACGGGTCATCTAACACTGAAGCTTTCTTT. Its protein is CASSYGSSNTEAFF.

This sequence joins TRBV4-1 and TRBJ1-1, with D hard to call. CDR1 is MGHRA and CDR2 is YSYEKL in the germline V gene. V lost 4 bases and J 1 base, leaving 7 bases between the germline ends. The CDR3 spans 13 residues. The CDR3 reads CASSLGGNTEAFF. The CDR3 DNA reads TGCGCCAGCAGCCTTGGAGGGAACACTGAAGCTTTCTTT.

The chain has TRBV6-5 and TRBJ1-2, with D perhaps matching TRBD1 (6 bases). The CDR3 has 13 residues. The germline CDR1 and CDR2 sequences are MNHEY and SVGAGI. V shed 6 bases and J shed 7 bases, with 15 bases lying between them. CDR3 DNA sequence: TGTGCCAGCAGCACAACAGGGTTGGTTGGCTACACCTTC. Its translation: CASSTTGLVGYTF.

This sequence joins TRBV4-1 and TRBJ2-7, with 13 bases identical to TRBD2. V shed 2 bases and J 4 bases; nucleotides not matched to a gene: 5. Germline CDR1 reads MGHRA; CDR2 reads YSYEKL. The CDR3 totals 16 residues. The CDR3 region has the DNA TGCGCCAGCAGCCAAAAACCGGGACTAGCGGGATACGAGCAGTACTTC. Protein sequence: CASSQKPGLAGYEQYF.

This clone was seen at least ten times. The chain is built from TRBV2 and TRBJ1-4; weak D call: TRBD1 (5 bases). Trimming removed 3 bases from V and 1 base from J, with 12 bases in between. The germline CDR1 and CDR2 sequences are SNHLY and FYNNEI. The CDR3 has 16 residues. In DNA form, the CDR3 reads TGTGCCAGCAGTGACTGGCAGGGCGAAACTAATGAAAAACTGTTTTTT. Translated: CASSDWQGETNEKLFF.

Comments on this clone: This specimen includes other DNA sequences encoding the same CDR3. The chain uses TRBV6-5 and TRBJ2-7, with D perhaps matching TRBD1 or TRBD2 (5 bases each). V dropped 4 bases and J dropped 5 bases, with 6 bases sitting between them. CDR3 length: 11 residues. Germline V gene lookup returns CDR1 MNHEY and CDR2 SVGAGI. The DNA of the CDR3 is TGTGCCAGCAGTTTGGGGGACGAGCAGTACTTC. Its translation is CASSLGDEQYF.

The CDR3 loop reads CAWSVHGTDYRSYNSPLHF. CDR3 bases: TGTGCCTGGAGTGTACACGGGACAGATTACCGCTCCTATAATTCACCCCTCCACTTT. V and J are TRBV30 and TRBJ1-6; 7 bases align to TRBD1. Germline values: CDR1 GTSNPN, CDR2 SVGIG (reference sequence). With 0 bases clipped from V and 0 bases from J, the junction kept 11 bases outside the gene matches. The CDR3 length is 19 residues.

This chain connects TRBV4-3 to TRBJ2-7; D is unresolved. The CDR3 consists of 14 residues. Between the trimmed V and J ends, which lost 4 bases and 2 bases, there was a span of 12 bases. The germline gives CDR1 LGHNA, CDR2 YSLEER. CDR3 DNA: TGCGCCAGCAGCCTGACACTGGTCACCTACGAGCAGTACTTC. Translating gives CASSLTLVTYEQYF.

The chain has TRBV29-1 and TRBJ2-1; no clear D. This CDR3 spans 15 amino acids. Germline V lookup: CDR1 SQVTM, CDR2 ANQGSEA. Trimming stripped 0 bases from V and 4 bases from J, with 13 bases between. This CDR3 is CSVEDLRPQYNEQFF. The CDR3 DNA reads TGCAGCGTTGAAGATCTACGGCCTCAATACAATGAGCAGTTCTTC.

V gene TRBV7-9 combines with J gene TRBJ2-5; D perhaps matches TRBD1 (5 bases). The length of the CDR3 is 14 residues. Germline V CDR1 and CDR2: SEHNR, FQNEAQ (reference sequence). Trimming cost V 5 bases and J 7 bases, with 17 bases left between them. The CDR3 bases are TGTGCCAGCAGCGGGAAGGGGCTGTTCGGGACCCAGTACTTC. Protein sequence: CASSGKGLFGTQYF.

The chain couples TRBV29-1 to TRBJ1-1; D not resolved. Trimming pared 7 bases from V and 0 bases from J, leaving 18 bases between. This CDR3 contains 15 residues. Looked up from germline, CDR1 is SQVTM and CDR2 is ANQGSEA. CDR3 bases: TGCAGCGGGTCCCCGGGGTGGGGAATGAACACTGAAGCTTTCTTT. It specifies CSGSPGWGMNTEAFF.

This clone was seen a single time. V usage is TRBV5-4 and J usage is TRBJ1-2, with D maybe TRBD1 (5 bases). The V and J ends lost 0 bases and 4 bases respectively, with 16 bases between them. This CDR3 contains 16 residues. Germline V lookup: CDR1 SGHNT, CDR2 YYREEE (reference sequence). CDR3 in amino acids: CASSLAVSGTLYGYTF. The DNA for the CDR3 is TGTGCCAGCAGCTTGGCTGTCAGCGGGACCCTCTATGGCTACACCTTC.